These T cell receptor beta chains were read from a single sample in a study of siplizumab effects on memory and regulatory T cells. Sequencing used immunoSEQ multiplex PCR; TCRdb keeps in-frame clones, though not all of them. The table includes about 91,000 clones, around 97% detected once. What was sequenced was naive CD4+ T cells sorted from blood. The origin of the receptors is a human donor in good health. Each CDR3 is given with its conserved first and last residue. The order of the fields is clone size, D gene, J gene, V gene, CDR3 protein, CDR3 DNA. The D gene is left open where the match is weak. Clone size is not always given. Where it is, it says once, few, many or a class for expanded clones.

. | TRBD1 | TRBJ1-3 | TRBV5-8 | CASPRGPGNTIYF | TGTGCCAGCCCCAGGGGGCCTGGAAACACCATATATTTT
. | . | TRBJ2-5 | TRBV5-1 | CASSLANVRLARPETQYF | TGCGCCAGCAGCTTGGCCAATGTGAGGTTAGCACGTCCAGAGACCCAGTACTTC
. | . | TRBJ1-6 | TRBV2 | CASRDRTSSYNSPLHF | TGTGCCAGCAGGGACAGAACGAGCTCCTATAATTCACCCCTCCACTTT
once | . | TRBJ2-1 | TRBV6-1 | CASSDRNNEQFF | TGTGCCAGCAGTGACAGGAACAATGAGCAGTTCTTC
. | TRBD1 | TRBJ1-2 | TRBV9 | CASSETGTEYGYTF | TGTGCCAGCAGCGAGACCGGGACAGAGTATGGCTACACCTTC
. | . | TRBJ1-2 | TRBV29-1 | CSVVKDYGYTF | TGCAGCGTTGTAAAGGACTATGGCTACACCTTC
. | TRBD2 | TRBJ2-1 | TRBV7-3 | CASSPNGLVNNEQFF | TGTGCCAGCAGCCCTAACGGACTAGTGAACAATGAGCAGTTCTTC
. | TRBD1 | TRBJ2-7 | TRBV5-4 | CASSLGDRGLDEQYF | TGTGCCAGCAGCTTGGGGGACAGGGGGCTGGACGAGCAGTACTTC
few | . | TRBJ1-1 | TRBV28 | CASSSMTEAFF | TGTGCCAGCAGTTCCATGACTGAAGCTTTCTTT
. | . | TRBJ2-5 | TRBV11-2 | CASSLGRVGETQYF | TGTGCCAGCAGCTTAGGCAGGGTAGGGGAGACCCAGTACTTC
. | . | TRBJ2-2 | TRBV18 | CASSPGPSTGELFF | TGTGCCAGCTCACCCGGGCCTTCAACCGGGGAGCTGTTTTTT
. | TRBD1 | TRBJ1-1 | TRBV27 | CASSLLKGQGKTEAFF | TGTGCCAGCAGTTTACTTAAAGGACAGGGTAAGACTGAAGCTTTCTTT
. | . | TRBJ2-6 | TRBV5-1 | CASSFGGSGANVLTF | TGCGCCAGCAGCTTCGGGGGCTCTGGGGCCAACGTCCTGACTTTC
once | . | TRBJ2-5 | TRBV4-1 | CASSSPKGRDPLHRTQYF | TGCGCCAGCAGCTCCCCTAAAGGCCGAGACCCCCTTCATAGGACCCAGTACTTC
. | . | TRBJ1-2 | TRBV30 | CAWAGDNYGYTF | TGTGCCTGGGCAGGGGACAACTATGGCTACACCTTC
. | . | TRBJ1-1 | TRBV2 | CASSEQGIEAFF | TGTGCCAGCAGTGAGCAGGGAATAGAAGCTTTCTTT
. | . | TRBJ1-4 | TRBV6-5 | CAAGRGLNEKLFF | TGTGCCGCAGGGAGAGGGTTAAATGAAAAACTGTTTTTT
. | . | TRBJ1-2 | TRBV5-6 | CASSPRYRDNGYTF | TGTGCCAGCAGCCCCCGATACAGGGACAATGGCTACACCTTC
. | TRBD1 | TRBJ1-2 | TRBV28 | CASSLYSGTGLGGYTF | TGTGCCAGCAGTTTATACTCCGGGACAGGGTTGGGGGGCTACACCTTC
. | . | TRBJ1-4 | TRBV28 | CASSFAEKLFF | TGTGCCAGCAGTTTCGCCGAAAAACTGTTTTTT
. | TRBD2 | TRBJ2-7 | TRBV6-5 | CASSYGEGTANEQYF | TGTGCCAGCAGTTATGGGGAGGGCACCGCGAACGAGCAGTACTTC
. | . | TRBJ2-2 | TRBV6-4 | CASRVGTGELFF | TGTGCCAGCAGAGTGGGTACCGGGGAGCTGTTTTTT
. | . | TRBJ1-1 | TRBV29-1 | CSVEGTPYGLTEAFF | TGCAGCGTTGAGGGGACACCCTATGGTCTAACTGAAGCTTTCTTT
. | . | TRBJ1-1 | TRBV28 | CASRPRQLNTEAFF | TGTGCCAGCAGACCTCGGCAGTTGAACACTGAAGCTTTCTTT
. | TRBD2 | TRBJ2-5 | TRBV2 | CASSATSGGAVTQYF | TGTGCCAGCAGTGCGACTAGCGGGGGGGCAGTGACCCAGTACTTC
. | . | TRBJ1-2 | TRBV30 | CAWSESHWSYGYTF | TGTGCCTGGAGTGAGTCACATTGGAGCTATGGCTACACCTTC
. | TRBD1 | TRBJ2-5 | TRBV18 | CASSLTGQGAQETQYF | TGTGCCAGCTCACTAACAGGACAGGGGGCCCAAGAGACCCAGTACTTC
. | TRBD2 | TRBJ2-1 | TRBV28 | CASSLFRAGGRDEQFF | TGTGCCAGCAGTTTGTTCAGAGCGGGGGGCCGCGATGAGCAGTTCTTC
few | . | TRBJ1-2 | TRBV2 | CASSETDNYGYTF | TGTGCCAGCAGTGAAACCGATAACTATGGCTACACCTTC
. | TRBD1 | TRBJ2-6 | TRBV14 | CASSPGQGDPGANVLTF | TGTGCCAGCAGCCCAGGACAGGGGGACCCTGGGGCCAACGTCCTGACTTTC
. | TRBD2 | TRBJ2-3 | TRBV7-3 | CASSLMAGGTDTQYF | TGTGCCAGCAGCTTAATGGCGGGGGGCACAGATACGCAGTATTTT
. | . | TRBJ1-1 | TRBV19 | CASSIGSMNTEAFF | TGTGCCAGTAGTATCGGGAGCATGAACACTGAAGCTTTCTTT
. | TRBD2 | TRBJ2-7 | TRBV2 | CASSDRGLAGGLPGEQYF | TGTGCCAGCAGTGATCGGGGGCTAGCGGGAGGCCTACCTGGCGAGCAGTACTTC
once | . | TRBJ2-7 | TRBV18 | CASSPAIGVYEQYF | TGTGCCAGCTCACCCGCGATAGGGGTTTACGAGCAGTACTTC
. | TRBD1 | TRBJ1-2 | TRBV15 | CATSIPGTVYGYTF | TGTGCCACCAGCATTCCCGGGACAGTCTATGGCTACACCTTC
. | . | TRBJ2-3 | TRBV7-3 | CASSLVSGRIDFNTDTQYF | TGTGCCAGCAGCTTAGTCTCTGGCAGAATAGACTTTAACACAGATACGCAGTATTTT
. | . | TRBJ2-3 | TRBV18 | CASSPPNSDGTDTQYF | TGTGCCAGCTCACCACCGAACTCCGATGGGACAGATACGCAGTATTTT
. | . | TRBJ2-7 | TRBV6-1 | CASSDPRGVYEQYF | TGTGCCAGCAGTGACCCCCGGGGAGTATACGAGCAGTACTTC
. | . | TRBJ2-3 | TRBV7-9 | CASSETGTDTQYF | TGTGCCAGCAGCGAAACAGGCACAGATACGCAGTATTTT
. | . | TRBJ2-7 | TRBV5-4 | CASSLDPGVYEQYF | TGTGCCAGCAGCTTGGACCCGGGTGTCTACGAGCAGTACTTC
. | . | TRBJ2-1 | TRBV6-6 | CASSPRRAHEQFF | TGTGCCAGCAGCCCCAGAAGGGCCCATGAGCAGTTCTTC
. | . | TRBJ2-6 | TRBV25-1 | CASSAQSGANVLTF | TGTGCCAGCAGTGCTCAATCTGGGGCCAACGTCCTGACTTTC
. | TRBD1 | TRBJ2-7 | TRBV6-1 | CASGTGDIRYEQYF | TGTGCCAGCGGAACAGGGGACATTCGGTACGAGCAGTACTTC
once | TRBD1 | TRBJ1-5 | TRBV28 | CASSPLRGQVKPQHF | TGTGCCAGCAGTCCCCTTAGGGGACAGGTGAAGCCCCAGCATTTT
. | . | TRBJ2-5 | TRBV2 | CASSAGTSFEETQYF | TGTGCCAGCAGTGCCGGGACCTCCTTCGAGGAGACCCAGTACTTC
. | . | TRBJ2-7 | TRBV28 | CATPSRRGAPPDEQYF | TGTGCCACCCCTTCCAGGAGGGGGGCCCCTCCGGACGAGCAGTACTTC
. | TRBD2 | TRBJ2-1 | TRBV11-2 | CASSSRSSGGAYNEQFF | TGTGCCAGCAGCTCGAGATCAAGCGGGGGGGCCTACAATGAGCAGTTCTTC
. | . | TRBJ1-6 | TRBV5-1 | CASSLSGTIDSPLHF | TGCGCCAGCAGCTTGTCCGGGACCATCGATTCACCCCTCCACTTT
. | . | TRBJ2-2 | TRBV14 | CASSRTLFGELFF | TGTGCCAGCAGCCGCACCTTATTCGGGGAGCTGTTTTTT
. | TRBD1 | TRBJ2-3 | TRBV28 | CASSLRDRGDTQYF | TGTGCCAGCAGCCTCCGGGACAGGGGAGATACGCAGTATTTT
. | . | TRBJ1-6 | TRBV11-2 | CASSFDSYSPLHF | TGTGCCAGCAGCTTCGACAGTTATTCACCCCTCCACTTT
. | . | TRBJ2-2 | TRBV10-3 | CATTGGSGNTGELFF | TGTGCCACCACCGGGGGTAGCGGAAACACCGGGGAGCTGTTTTTT
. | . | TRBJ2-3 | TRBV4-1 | CASSQDLRGARSSTDTQYF | TGCGCCAGCAGCCAAGATTTACGGGGGGCCCGATCGTCCACAGATACGCAGTATTTT